This T cell receptor beta chain emerged from a study of T-cell memory formation after mild COVID-19. The germline V gene has CDR1 SGHTA and CDR2 FQGNSA. With V trimmed by 1 base and J by 10 bases, 13 bases remained unmatched. This CDR3 has 16 residues. TCRdb fed the 5' RACE reads into MiXCR, producing one record per CDR3 protein. The profile shows around 310,000 distinct CDR3 sequences, 15% of them singletons. The sequence was obtained from a man aged 18 to 29 who had mild COVID-19 (a few samples of this study predate the infection). Cell type and time point are not known. The chain couples TRBV7-2 to TRBJ1-5; 7 bases align to TRBD1. The sample consisted of PBMCs or a T cell subset sorted from them (not recorded which). The CDR3 DNA reads as TGTGCCAGCAGCTTAGTCGCAGGGGGGGGATCGAGTCCCCAGCATTTT. As protein: CASSLVAGGGSSPQHF.